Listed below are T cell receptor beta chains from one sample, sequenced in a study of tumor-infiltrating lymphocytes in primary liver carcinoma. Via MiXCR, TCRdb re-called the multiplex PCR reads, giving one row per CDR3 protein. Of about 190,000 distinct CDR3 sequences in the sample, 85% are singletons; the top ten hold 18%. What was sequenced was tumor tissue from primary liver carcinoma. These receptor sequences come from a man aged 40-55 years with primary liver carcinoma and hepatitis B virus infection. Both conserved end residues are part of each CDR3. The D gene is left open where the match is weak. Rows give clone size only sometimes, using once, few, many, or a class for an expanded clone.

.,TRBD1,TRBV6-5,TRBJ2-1,TGTGCCAGCACTGAGCGAACCGGGACAGGGCTATACAATGAGCAGTTCTTC,CASTERTGTGLYNEQFF
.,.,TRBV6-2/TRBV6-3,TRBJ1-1,TGTGCCAGCACTTACTCACCTTACAGGGTGGGGATTGAAGCTTTCTTT,CASTYSPYRVGIEAFF
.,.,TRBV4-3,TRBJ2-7,TGCACCAGCAGCCAAGAGCCGGGGGGCGAGCAATACTTC,CTSSQEPGGEQYF
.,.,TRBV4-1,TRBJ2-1,TGCGCCAGCAGCCTTATCCCGGGATATGGCTATGAGCAGTTCTTC,CASSLIPGYGYEQFF
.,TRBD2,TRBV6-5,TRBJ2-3,TGTGCCAGCAGCCGATCCCTAGCGGGAGGGAGCACAGATATGCAGTACTTT,CASSRSLAGGSTDMQYF
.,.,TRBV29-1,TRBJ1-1,TGCAGCGTTGGTGGAGGATGGGATATAAACACTGACGCTTTCTTT,CSVGGGWDINTDAFF
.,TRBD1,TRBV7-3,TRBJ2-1,TGTGCCGGCAGCTTAGAACAGGGGGTCGGGCAGTTCTTC,CAGSLEQGVGQFF
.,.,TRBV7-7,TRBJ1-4,TGTGTCAGCAGCTCAAACAAGGGTCCCATTAATGAAAAACTGTTTTTT,CVSSSNKGPINEKLFF
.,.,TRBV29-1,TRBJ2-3,TGCAGCGTTGTTCCCCGGGCCGATACGCAGTATTTT,CSVVPRADTQYF
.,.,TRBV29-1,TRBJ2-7,TGCACCGTTGAAGATCCAGGAGGGAACTCCTATGAGCAGTACTTC,CTVEDPGGNSYEQYF
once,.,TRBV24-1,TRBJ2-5,TGTGCCAGCAGTGAGGATGTGGGAGAGACCCAGTACTTC,CASSEDVGETQYF
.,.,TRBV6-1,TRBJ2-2,TGTACCAGCAGTGAGGGGGCGGGGCTAGGGGAGCTGTTTTTT,CTSSEGAGLGELFF
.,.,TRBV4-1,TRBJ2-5,TGCGCCAGCAGCCAAGATGTAGGTCGGGTGACCCACTACTTC,CASSQDVGRVTHYF
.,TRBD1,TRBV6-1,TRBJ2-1,TGTGCCAGCAGTAGCACAGGGGCTGACAATGAACAGTTCTTC,CASSSTGADNEQFF
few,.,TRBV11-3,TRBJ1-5,TGTACTAGCAGCTTAGATCTGGGCGTGGCTCAGCCCCAGCATTTT,CTSSLDLGVAQPQHF
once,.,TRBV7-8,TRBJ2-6,TGTGTCAGGAGCTCTACGGTAACGCGCTCTGGGGCCAACGTGCTGACTTTC,CVRSSTVTRSGANVLTF
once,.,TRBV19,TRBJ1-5,TGTGCCAGTACCTCAAGAGGGAATGAGCCCCAGCATTTT,CASTSRGNEPQHF
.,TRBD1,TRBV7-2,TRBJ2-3,TGTGCCAGCAGTCTCGTGACAGGGGGTACAGATACGCAGTATTTT,CASSLVTGGTDTQYF
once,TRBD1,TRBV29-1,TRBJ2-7,TGTAGCGCCATGACATCTGGGACAGGCACTCCCTACAAGCAGTACTTC,CSAMTSGTGTPYKQYF
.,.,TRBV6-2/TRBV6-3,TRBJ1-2,TGTGACAGCAGGGGAAGTGAACAGAGCGTTAACTATGGCTACACCTTC,CDSRGSEQSVNYGYTF
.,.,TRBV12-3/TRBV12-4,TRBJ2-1,TGTGCTAGCACCCGGATCAATGAGCAGTTCTTC,CASTRINEQFF
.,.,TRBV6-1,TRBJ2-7,TGTGCCAGCACTGAAGCAGATAGGAGCTCCTACGAGCAGTACTTC,CASTEADRSSYEQYF
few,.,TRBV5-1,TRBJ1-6,TGCGCCAGCACGCGGTACGTCAATAATTCACCCCTCCACTTT,CASTRYVNNSPLHF
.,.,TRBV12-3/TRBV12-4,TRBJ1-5,TGTTCCAGCAGTCCCACAGCGCAGACTAACCAGCCCCAACATTTT,CSSSPTAQTNQPQHF
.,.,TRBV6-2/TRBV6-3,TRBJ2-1,TGTGCCAGCGGCAGACACGTCCTTAGCTCCTACAATGAGCAGTTCTTC,CASGRHVLSSYNEQFF
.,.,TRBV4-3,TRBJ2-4,TGCGCCAGCAGCCAAGATGGCAGCCTAACCAAAAATATTCAGTATTTC,CASSQDGSLTKNIQYF
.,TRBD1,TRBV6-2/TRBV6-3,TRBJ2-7,TGTGCCAGCAGTTACATGGGACAGGGTTACGAGCAGAACTTC,CASSYMGQGYEQNF
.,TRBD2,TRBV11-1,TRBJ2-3,TGTGCCAGCAGCTTAGCTCGGGCTAGCGGGTCCACAGATACACAGTATTTT,CASSLARASGSTDTQYF
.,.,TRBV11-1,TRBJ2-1,TGTGCAAGCAGCGTTGGCCTGAACAAAGACCAGTTCTTC,CASSVGLNKDQFF
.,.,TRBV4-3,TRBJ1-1,TGCGTCAGCAGCCCTGAGGGCGGGGGAATGAACACTGAAGCTTTCTTT,CVSSPEGGGMNTEAFF
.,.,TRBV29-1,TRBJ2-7,TGCAGCGTTGGAGATATAGGAGGGAGCTCCTACGAGCAGTACTTC,CSVGDIGGSSYEQYF
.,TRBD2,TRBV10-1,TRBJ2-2,TGCGCCATTAGGGCTAGCGGGATCGTCGGGGAGCCGTTTTTT,CAIRASGIVGEPFF
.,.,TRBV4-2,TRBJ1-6,TGTGCCAGCAGGGAAGGACGATCACCCCCCCACTTT,CASREGRSPPHF
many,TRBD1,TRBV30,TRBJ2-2,TGTGCCTGGAATGGGGCAGGGGGCTTTGTCGGGGAGCTGTTTTTT,CAWNGAGGFVGELFF
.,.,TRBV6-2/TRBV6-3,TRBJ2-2,TGTGCCAACAGCTACATCCTAGGGGGGACCTACACCGGGGAGCTGTTTTTT,CANSYILGGTYTGELFF
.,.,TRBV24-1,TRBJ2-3,TGTGCCACCAGCGCGGACCGAAGCACAGATACGCAGTATTTT,CATSADRSTDTQYF
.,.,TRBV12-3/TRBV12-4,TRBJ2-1,TGTGCCAGCTGTTCGGGACTTAATGAGCAGTTCTTC,CASCSGLNEQFF
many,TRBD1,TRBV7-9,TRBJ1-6,TGTGCCAGCAGCTCTCAGGGGGGTAATTCACCCCTCCACTTT,CASSSQGGNSPLHF
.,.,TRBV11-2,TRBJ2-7,TGTGCCAGCAGCCCAGTCATGGGGATGGGATCCTACGATCAATACTTC,CASSPVMGMGSYDQYF
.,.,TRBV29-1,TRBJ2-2,TGCAGCGTTACGGGGAGTGTAGGGCGAACCGTGGAGCTTTTTTTT,CSVTGSVGRTVELFF
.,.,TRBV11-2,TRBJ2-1,TGTGCCTACAGCTTAAGAACAGGGCCGGGGAATGAGCAGTTCTTC,CAYSLRTGPGNEQFF
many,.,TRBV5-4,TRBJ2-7,TGTGCCAGCAGCGGGGGGCCGGGAGCGGAAAACACCTACGAGCAGTACTTC,CASSGGPGAENTYEQYF
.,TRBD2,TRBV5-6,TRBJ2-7,TGTGCGAGCAACACTAGGGAACTAGCGGAATACGAGCAGTACTTC,CASNTRELAEYEQYF
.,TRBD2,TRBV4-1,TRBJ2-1,TGCGCCAGCATCCAAGACCGAGGAGGGAGGGCCAGGGTTCTCAATGATCAGTTCTTC,CASIQDRGGRARVLNDQFF